These 21 T cell receptor beta chains came from one sample sequenced in a study of T cell repertoires in cytomegalovirus infection. TCRdb re-called the reads through MiXCR, storing one row per CDR3 protein. The sample gives 200,000 to 300,000 distinct CDR3 sequences, approximately 13% of which show up once; roughly 1.7% is in the top ten. Sequencing was performed on PBMCs. The receptors were gathered from a human donor in good health (CMV status not recorded). Some clones in this sample may be carry-over from other donors' samples.

Regarding this clonotype: A clone one base away is much larger, so this may be a read error. The chain joins TRBV12-3 or TRBV12-4 to TRBJ1-6, with 7 bases fitting TRBD1. The CDR3 contains 15 residues. CDR3 region: CASRPPGQKNSPLNF. The CDR3 bases are TGTGCCAGCAGGCCGCCGGGACAGAAGAATTCACCCCTCAACTTT.

This CDR3 is CASSENLGTQYF. For the CDR3, the DNA is TGTGCCAGCAGCGAAAACCTTGGGACCCAGTACTTC. V usage is TRBV25-1 and J usage is TRBJ2-5; D gene ambiguous. Germline V gene lookup returns CDR1 MGHDK and CDR2 SYGVNS. V was trimmed by 6 bases and J by 7 bases, leaving 12 bases between them. The CDR3 length is 12 residues.

This chain connects TRBV6-4 to TRBJ1-2; TRBD1 might be the D (5 bases). The CDR3 runs to 13 residues. The V end was cut by 4 bases, the J end by 3 bases, with 9 bases between. From germline, CDR1 is MRHNA and CDR2 SNTAGT. The CDR3 loop is CASSGGTDYGYTF. CDR3 in DNA: TGTGCCAGCAGTGGGGGGACCGACTATGGCTACACCTTC.

This clonotype was counted many times. The V gene is TRBV6-2 or TRBV6-3, the J gene TRBJ2-5; 9 positions agree with TRBD1. After removal of 6 bases from V and 5 bases from J, the junction contained 7 bases not matched to a gene. The germline V gene has CDR1 MNHEY and CDR2 SVGEGT. This CDR3 has 14 amino acids. The CDR3 here is CASRPTGTGETQYF. The CDR3 DNA reads TGTGCCAGCAGGCCCACCGGGACAGGGGAGACCCAGTACTTC.

This chain links TRBV27 with TRBJ1-2, with D perhaps TRBD1 (6 bases). Germline-derived CDR1 and CDR2 are MNHEY and SMNVEV (reference sequence). CDR3 length equals 13 residues. Trimming left V 5 bases short and J 5 bases short, with 12 bases between. The CDR3 sequence is CASSPQGVYGYTF. The CDR3 DNA is TGTGCCAGCAGTCCACAGGGAGTGTATGGCTACACCTTC.

This clonotype was observed many times. The CDR3 protein is CASSPGGGARGNEQFF. For the CDR3, the DNA is TGTGCCAGCAGCCCCGGAGGGGGGGCTCGAGGCAATGAGCAGTTCTTC. This sequence joins TRBV7-8 and TRBJ2-1, with D perhaps matching TRBD2 (7 bases). V lost 5 bases to trimming and J lost 6 bases, with 20 bases between them. Germline V gene data show CDR1 as SGHVS and CDR2 as FQNEAQ. CDR3 length equals 16 residues. Using reference TRBV7-8 and TRBJ2-1 for the parts outside the CDR3, the full variable domain is GAGVSQSPRYKVAKRGQDVALRCDPISGHVSLFWYQQALGQGPEFLTYFQNEAQLDKSGLPSDRFFAERPEGSVSTLKIQRTQQEDSAVYLCASSPGGGARGNEQFFGPGTRLTVL.

In its sample, this clonotype was seen many times. V gene TRBV12-3 or TRBV12-4 combines with J gene TRBJ2-1; 11 bases match TRBD1. There are 15 residues in the CDR3. V trimming: 7 bases; J trimming: 6 bases; junction bases outside the gene matches: 8. CDR3 DNA: TGTGCCAGCACCTCCCGGGACAGGGGGTCCAATGAGCAGTTCTTC. Its protein product is CASTSRDRGSNEQFF.

V is TRBV19 and J is TRBJ1-3, with a tentative D call TRBD1 (5 bases). The CDR3 covers 17 residues. V lost 0 bases and J lost 0, with 12 bases in between. CDR1 and CDR2 (germline): LNHDA, SQIVND (reference sequence). The CDR3 loop is CASSIDETASSGNTIYF. The CDR3 DNA is TGTGCCAGTAGTATAGATGAGACAGCCTCCTCTGGAAACACCATATATTTT.

This clonotype was found many times. The rearrangement uses TRBV7-2 and TRBJ1-1; D unclear. V was clipped by 1 base and J by 3 bases, with 12 bases between them. Germline V CDR1 and CDR2: SGHTA, FQGNSA. The CDR3 covers 15 residues. CDR3 amino acids: CASSLGRGWDTEAFF. The CDR3 nucleotides are TGTGCCAGCAGCTTAGGTCGGGGTTGGGACACTGAAGCTTTCTTT.

This clonotype was seen repeatedly, ten times or more. This sequence joins TRBV7-2 and TRBJ2-7, with 8 positions matching TRBD2. The length of the CDR3 is 15 residues. Germline V gives CDR1 SGHTA, CDR2 FQGNSA. V lost 8 bases and J lost 0; bases outside the gene matches: 9. This CDR3 reads CASSPGGASSYEQYF. The DNA of the CDR3 is TGTGCCAGCTCCCCGGGGGGGGCTAGCTCCTACGAGCAGTACTTC. The whole variable domain, remainder taken from reference TRBV7-2 and TRBJ2-7, is GAGVSQSPSNKVTEKGKDVELRCDPISGHTALYWYRQSLGQGLEFLIYFQGNSAPDKSGLPSDRFSAERTGGSVSTLTIQRTQQEDSAVYLCASSPGGASSYEQYFGPGTRLTVT.

The chain employs TRBV29-1 and TRBJ1-2; no reliable D call. From germline, CDR1 is SQVTM and CDR2 ANQGSEA. The V end was cut by 4 bases, the J end by 4 bases, with 13 bases between. The CDR3 runs to 13 residues. In nucleotides, the CDR3 is TGCAGCGTTGTAGACCACCCCCTCTATGGCTACACCTTC. Translating it yields CSVVDHPLYGYTF.

This clonotype was seen repeatedly, ten times or more. The chain employs TRBV28 and TRBJ2-4; 7 positions match TRBD2. The CDR3 covers 16 residues. V dropped 2 bases and J dropped 4; count of bases not matched to a gene: 8. From germline, CDR1 is MDHEN and CDR2 SYDVKM. The CDR3 is CASSLAGVPAKNIQYF. CDR3 nucleotide sequence: TGTGCCAGCAGTTTAGCGGGAGTACCTGCAAAAAACATTCAGTACTTC.

The table lists this clonotype with many counts. Mismatch with germline at one junction end may stem from a read error. The CDR3 loop reads CASSLAWRGYTF. The CDR3 DNA sequence: TGTGCCAGCAGCTTAGCTTGGAGGGGCTACACCTTC. This rearrangement joins TRBV12-3 or TRBV12-4 to TRBJ1-2; D remains unclear. This CDR3 comprises 12 residues.

This clonotype was counted only a few times. This chain joins TRBV4-1 and TRBJ2-1; the D gene is possibly TRBD1 (5 bases). This CDR3 has 15 amino acids. Looked up from germline, CDR1 is MGHRA and CDR2 is YSYEKL. V lost 3 bases to trimming and J lost 2 bases, with 11 bases between them. CDR3 DNA sequence: TGCGCCAGCAGCCACCTTGACAGCACCTACAATGAGCAGTTCTTC. Translated: CASSHLDSTYNEQFF.

This clonotype was observed many times. V is TRBV7-2 and J is TRBJ1-4, with 10 bases that match TRBD1. V shed 4 bases and J 6 bases; nucleotides not matched to a gene: 5. CDR3 length equals 15 residues. The germline gives CDR1 SGHTA, CDR2 FQGNSA. The CDR3 nucleotides read TGTGCCAGCAGCTCCCTCGGGACAGGGGATGAAAAACTGTTTTTT. This sequence encodes CASSSLGTGDEKLFF.

As concerns this clonotype: It may be a read error: a sequence one base away is much more abundant. This chain joins TRBV12-5 and TRBJ2-7; D unclear. CDR3 length equals 12 residues. Germline-derived CDR1 and CDR2 are LGHNT and FRNRAP. The CDR3 reads CVSGLGDYEQYF. DNA for the CDR3: TGTGTTAGTGGTTTGGGTGACTACGAGCAGTACTTC.

The V gene is TRBV6-5, the J gene TRBJ2-3; 11 nucleotides match TRBD2. Trimming at V came to 1 base and at J to 0 bases, leaving 3 bases not matched to a gene. This CDR3 is 17 amino acids long. CDR1 and CDR2 (germline): MNHEY, SVGAGI. The DNA of the CDR3 is TGTGCCAGCAGTTACTTACGGACTAGCGGGAGCACAGATACGCAGTATTTT. Translation: CASSYLRTSGSTDTQYF.

There are many counts of this clonotype. The rearrangement links TRBV28 to TRBJ2-5, with 8 bases lining up with TRBD1. J was trimmed by 4 bases and V by 3 bases; bases with no gene match: 4. CDR1 MDHEN and CDR2 SYDVKM come from the germline V gene. CDR3 size: 14 residues. This CDR3 is CASSFQGARETQYF. The CDR3 DNA reads as TGTGCCAGCAGTTTCCAGGGGGCGAGAGAGACCCAGTACTTC.

This clonotype was detected many times. The J gene is TRBJ1-5, the V gene TRBV29-1, with TRBD1 identical over 9 bases. Germline V gene sequence: CDR1 SQVTM, CDR2 ANQGSEA. The CDR3 contains 13 residues. This CDR3 is CSTGQGSNQPQHF. The CDR3 DNA is TGCAGTACAGGACAGGGGAGCAATCAGCCCCAGCATTTT.

The chain recombines TRBV25-1 with TRBJ2-7, with 7 bases lining up with TRBD1. The CDR3 runs to 14 residues. Germline trimming cut 4 bases from V and 5 bases from J; bases unmatched to any gene: 8. Germline CDR1 is MGHDK and CDR2 is SYGVNS. The CDR3 DNA is TGTGCCAGCAGTGCCAGACAGGGAATGGACGAGCAGTACTTC. This sequence encodes CASSARQGMDEQYF.

This clonotype was observed a handful of times. The CDR3 here is CSASLAGRAGELFF. The DNA for the CDR3 is TGCAGTGCTTCATTAGCGGGACGGGCCGGGGAGCTGTTTTTT. The chain combines TRBV20-1 with TRBJ2-2; 8 bases match TRBD2. Looked up from germline, CDR1 is DFQATT and CDR2 is SNEGSKA (reference sequence). The CDR3 is 14 amino acids. V was clipped by 5 bases and J by 6 bases; unmatched bases: 8.